These 11 T cell receptor beta chains share one sample of origin, sequenced in a study of blood T cell repertoires in COVID-19. Sequenced by immunoSEQ multiplex PCR; TCRdb stores in-frame clones only, minus some. The sample includes around 220,000 clones, 90% of them seen just once. Material for sequencing was PBMCs or T cells enriched from blood (not recorded which). These receptors were taken from a man aged 30 to 45 who had been exposed to COVID-19.

The rearrangement joins TRBV11-3 to TRBJ2-2; 7 positions agree with TRBD1. CDR3 size: 15 residues. The V gene's germline CDR1 is SGHNT and CDR2 YENEEA. Losses at the gene ends were 5 bases for V and 4 bases for J; bases not matched to a gene: 7. CDR3 nucleotide sequence: TGTGCCAGCAGCCCGCGACAGGGTACCACCGGGGAGCTGTTTTTT. It translates to CASSPRQGTTGELFF.

V usage is TRBV6-2 or TRBV6-3 and J usage is TRBJ2-7; 8 nucleotides agree with TRBD2. Trimming took 0 bases from V and 4 from J; bases not matched to a gene: 5. In germline, CDR1 is MNHEY, CDR2 SVGEGT. The CDR3 loop spans 15 amino acids. The CDR3 coding sequence is TGTGCCAGCAGTTACTCGGCGGGGGGACGATACGAGCAGTACTTC. It codes for CASSYSAGGRYEQYF.

This rearrangement joins TRBV4-1 to TRBJ2-3; 7 nucleotides agree with TRBD1. Trimming removed 0 bases from V and 8 bases from J; junction bases left unmatched: 11. Germline V lookup: CDR1 MGHRA, CDR2 YSYEKL. This CDR3 has 16 residues. The CDR3 DNA sequence: TGCGCCAGCAGCCAAGATAGGTCCCTTAAGGGGGCTACGCAGTATTTT. This encodes CASSQDRSLKGATQYF.

The chain joins TRBV19 to TRBJ1-2; 10 positions match TRBD1. J gave up 7 bases and V 0 bases, and 5 bases lay outside the gene matches. Germline CDR1 reads LNHDA; CDR2 reads SQIVND (reference sequence). CDR3 length: 15 amino acids. CDR3 DNA sequence: TGTGCCAGTAGTATAGATTCCGGGACAGGGGTTGGCTACACCTTC. This codes for CASSIDSGTGVGYTF.

Only one count was recorded for this clone. The V gene is TRBV9, the J gene TRBJ1-4; the D gene is possibly TRBD1 (5 bases). Deletions cut 0 bases from V and 7 bases from J, with 13 bases between. Germline V gene lookup returns CDR1 SGDLS and CDR2 YYNGEE. There are 15 residues in the CDR3. The CDR3 loop reads CASSVGWQGGEKLFF. In DNA, the CDR3 is TGTGCCAGCAGCGTAGGTTGGCAGGGTGGTGAAAAACTGTTTTTT.

This chain connects TRBV9 to TRBJ1-5; D remains ambiguous. With 0 bases removed from V and 5 bases from J, the gap between germline ends came to 12 bases. The CDR3 sequence is 15 residues long. Germline V CDR1 and CDR2: SGDLS, YYNGEE. The CDR3 DNA is TGTGCCAGCAGCGTAGCTCCAGGTTGGGATCAGCCCCAGCATTTT. Amino acids: CASSVAPGWDQPQHF.

This chain links TRBV7-2 with TRBJ2-6; 12 bases are a match to TRBD2. Trimming removed 1 base from V and 4 bases from J; junction bases left unmatched: 5. CDR1 and CDR2 (germline): SGHTA, FQGNSA. The CDR3 has 18 residues. The CDR3 protein is CASSLGLAGAWGANVLTF. CDR3 DNA sequence: TGTGCCAGCAGCTTAGGACTAGCGGGGGCCTGGGGGGCCAACGTCCTGACTTTC.

This rearrangement joins TRBV2 to TRBJ2-3; possible D gene TRBD2, 5 bases. Germline assignment: CDR1 SNHLY and CDR2 FYNNEI. This CDR3 has 14 amino acids. V dropped 7 bases and J dropped 4 bases, with 15 bases sitting between them. In nucleotides, the CDR3 is TGTGCCAGCAAGACGAGGGTTGACGCAGATACGCAGTATTTT. Protein product: CASKTRVDADTQYF.

This clone was seen a few times. The chain links TRBV9 to TRBJ2-3; 10 positions match TRBD1. The V gene's germline CDR1 is SGDLS and CDR2 YYNGEE. CDR3 length equals 16 residues. V was pared by 2 bases and J by 1 base, with 4 bases of the junction left unmatched. The DNA for the CDR3 is TGTGCCAGCAGCGTTACCGGGACAGGGGGCACAGATACGCAGTATTTT. This codes for CASSVTGTGGTDTQYF. Supplemented by reference TRBV9 and TRBJ2-3, the full variable domain reads DSGVTQTPKHLITATGQRVTLRCSPRSGDLSVYWYQQSLDQGLQFLIQYYNGEERAKGNILERFSAQQFPDLHSELNLSSLELGDSALYFCASSVTGTGGTDTQYFGPGTRLTVL.

This chain connects TRBV5-5 to TRBJ1-2; unclear D gene. The V end was cut by 3 bases, the J end by 4 bases, with 16 bases between. CDR3 length: 15 amino acids. Germline assignment: CDR1 SGHKS and CDR2 YYEKEE (reference sequence). DNA for the CDR3: TGTGCCAGCAGCTCCCCTCGGACTAACGGCTATGGCTACACCTTC. Amino acid sequence: CASSSPRTNGYGYTF.

This rearrangement joins TRBV19 to TRBJ1-6; D is uncertain. V was cut by 6 bases and J by 0 bases, with 15 bases left in between. The germline CDR1 and CDR2 sequences are LNHDA and SQIVND (reference sequence). CDR3 length: 17 amino acids. This CDR3 is CASREDGGNSYNSPLHF. The CDR3 nucleotides read TGTGCCAGTAGGGAGGACGGAGGGAACTCCTATAATTCACCCCTCCACTTT.